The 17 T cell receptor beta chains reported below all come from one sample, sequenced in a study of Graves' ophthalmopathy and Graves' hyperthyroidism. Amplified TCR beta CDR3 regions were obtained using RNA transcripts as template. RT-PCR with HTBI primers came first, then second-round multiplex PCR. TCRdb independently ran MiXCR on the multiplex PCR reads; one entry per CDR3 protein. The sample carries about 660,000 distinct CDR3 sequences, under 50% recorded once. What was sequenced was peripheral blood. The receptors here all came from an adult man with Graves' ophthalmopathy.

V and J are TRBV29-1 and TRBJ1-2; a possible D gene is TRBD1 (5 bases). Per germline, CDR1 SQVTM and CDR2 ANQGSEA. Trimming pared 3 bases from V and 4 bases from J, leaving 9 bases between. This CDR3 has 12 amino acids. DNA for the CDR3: TGCAGCGTTGAGTCGGGGGGCTATGGCTACACCTTC. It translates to CSVESGGYGYTF.

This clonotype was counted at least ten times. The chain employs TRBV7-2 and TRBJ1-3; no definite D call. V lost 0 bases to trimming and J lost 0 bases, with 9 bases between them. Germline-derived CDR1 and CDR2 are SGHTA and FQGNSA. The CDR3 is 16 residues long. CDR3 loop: CASSLAPLSSGNTIYF. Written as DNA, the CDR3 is TGTGCCAGCAGCTTAGCCCCACTCAGCTCTGGAAACACCATATATTTT.

Written as DNA, the CDR3 is TGTGCCAGCAGTGAAAGCGGGGTCCGGAAGACCCAGTACTTC. Residues: CASSESGVRKTQYF. The chain recombines TRBV25-1 with TRBJ2-5, with 7 bases matching TRBD2. Germline V CDR1 and CDR2: MGHDK, SYGVNS. This CDR3 is built from 14 residues. With V trimmed by 2 bases and J by 6 bases, 6 bases remained unmatched.

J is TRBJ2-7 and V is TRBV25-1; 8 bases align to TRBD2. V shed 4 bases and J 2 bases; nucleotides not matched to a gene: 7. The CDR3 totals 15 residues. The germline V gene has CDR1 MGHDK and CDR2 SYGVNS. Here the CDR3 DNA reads TGTGCCAGCAGTGCCAAACTTAGCGGGGCCTACGAGCAGTACTTC. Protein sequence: CASSAKLSGAYEQYF.

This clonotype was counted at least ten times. The CDR3 sequence: CASSQLGRRGGYTF. The DNA of the CDR3 is TGTGCCAGCAGCCAACTGGGACGCCGAGGCGGCTACACCTTC. V usage is TRBV3-1 and J usage is TRBJ1-2, with TRBD1 as a possible D gene (5 bases). CDR3 length: 14 residues. Trimming shortened V by 2 bases and J by 8 bases, and 15 bases separated the two germline ends. Germline lookup yields CDR1 LGHDT and CDR2 YNNKEL (reference sequence).

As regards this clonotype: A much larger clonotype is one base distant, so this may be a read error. This CDR3 reads CNASSGTQYF. The CDR3 nucleotides read TGCAATGCCAGCAGCGGGACCCAGTACTTC. The chain links TRBV20-1 to TRBJ2-5; D possibly corresponds to TRBD2 (5 bases). Per germline, CDR1 DFQATT and CDR2 SNEGSKA (reference sequence). The CDR3 runs 10 residues.

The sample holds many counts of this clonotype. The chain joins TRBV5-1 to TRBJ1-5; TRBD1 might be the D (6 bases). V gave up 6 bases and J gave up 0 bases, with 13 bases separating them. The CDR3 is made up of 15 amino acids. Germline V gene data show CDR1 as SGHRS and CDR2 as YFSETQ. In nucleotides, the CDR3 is TGCGCCAGCATCCGGACAGAGAATAGCAATCAGCCCCAGCATTTT. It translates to CASIRTENSNQPQHF. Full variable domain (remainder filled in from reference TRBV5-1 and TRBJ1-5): KAGVTQTPRYLIKTRGQQVTLSCSPISGHRSVSWYQQTPGQGLQFLFEYFSETQRNKGNFPGRFSGRQFSNSRSEMNVSTLELGDSALYLCASIRTENSNQPQHFGDGTRLSIL.

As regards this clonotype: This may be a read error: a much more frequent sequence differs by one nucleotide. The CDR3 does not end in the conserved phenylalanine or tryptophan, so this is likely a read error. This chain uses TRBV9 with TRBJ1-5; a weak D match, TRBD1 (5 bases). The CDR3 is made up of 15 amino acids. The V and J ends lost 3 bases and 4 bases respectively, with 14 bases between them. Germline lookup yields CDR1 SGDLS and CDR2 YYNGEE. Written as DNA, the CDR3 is TGTGCCAGCAGCGGACACGGGGCAGCTAATCAGCCCCAGCATTCT. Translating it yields CASSGHGAANQPQHS.

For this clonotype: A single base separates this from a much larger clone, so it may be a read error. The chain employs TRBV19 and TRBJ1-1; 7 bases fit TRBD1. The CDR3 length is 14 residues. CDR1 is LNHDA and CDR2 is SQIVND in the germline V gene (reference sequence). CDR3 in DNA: TGTGCCGGTAGTATCGGCAGGGGGGGCACTGAAGCTTTCTTT. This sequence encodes CAGSIGRGGTEAFF.

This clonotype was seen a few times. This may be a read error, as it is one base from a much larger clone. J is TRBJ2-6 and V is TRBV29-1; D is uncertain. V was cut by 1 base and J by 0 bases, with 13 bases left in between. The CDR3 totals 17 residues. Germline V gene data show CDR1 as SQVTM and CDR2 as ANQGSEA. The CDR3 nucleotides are TGCAGCGTTGAAGGCTGGCAGGAAAGCTCTGGGGCCAACGTCCTGACTTTC. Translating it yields CSVEGWQESSGANVLTF. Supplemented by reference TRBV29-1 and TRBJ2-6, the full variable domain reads SAVISQKPSRDICQRGTSLTIQCQVDSQVTMMFWYRQQPGQSLTLIATANQGSEATYESGFVIDKFPISRPNLTFSTLTVSNMSPEDSSIYLCSVEGWQESSGANVLTFGAGSRLTVL.

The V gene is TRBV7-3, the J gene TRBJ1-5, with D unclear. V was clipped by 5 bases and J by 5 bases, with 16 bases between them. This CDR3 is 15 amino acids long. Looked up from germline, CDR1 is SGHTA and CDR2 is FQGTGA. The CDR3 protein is CASSRDSGRDQPQHF. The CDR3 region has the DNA TGTGCCAGCAGCCGAGACTCGGGTCGGGATCAGCCCCAGCATTTT. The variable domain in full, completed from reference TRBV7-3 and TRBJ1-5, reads GAGVSQTPSNKVTEKGKYVELRCDPISGHTALYWYRQSLGQGPEFLIYFQGTGAADDSGLPNDRFFAVRPEGSVSTLKIQRTERGDSAVYLCASSRDSGRDQPQHFGDGTRLSIL.

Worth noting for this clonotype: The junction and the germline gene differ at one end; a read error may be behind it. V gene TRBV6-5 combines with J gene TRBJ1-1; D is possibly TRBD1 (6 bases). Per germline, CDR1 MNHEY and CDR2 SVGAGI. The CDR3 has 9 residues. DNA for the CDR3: TGTGCCAGCCGGAGGATGACAGGCTTT. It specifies CASRRMTGF.

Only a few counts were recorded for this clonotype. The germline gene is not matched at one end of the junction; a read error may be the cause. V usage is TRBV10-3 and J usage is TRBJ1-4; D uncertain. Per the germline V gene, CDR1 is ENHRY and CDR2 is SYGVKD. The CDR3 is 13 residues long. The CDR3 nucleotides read TGTGCCAGCAGTGCGACCTGGAAGGAAAAACTGTTTTTT. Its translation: CASSATWKEKLFF.

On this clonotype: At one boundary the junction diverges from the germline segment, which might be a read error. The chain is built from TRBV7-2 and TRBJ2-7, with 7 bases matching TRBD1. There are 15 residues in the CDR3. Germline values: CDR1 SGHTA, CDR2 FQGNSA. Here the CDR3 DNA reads TGTGCCAGCAGTTACGGACAGGCCAGCTCCTACGGGCAGTACTTC. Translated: CASSYGQASSYGQYF.

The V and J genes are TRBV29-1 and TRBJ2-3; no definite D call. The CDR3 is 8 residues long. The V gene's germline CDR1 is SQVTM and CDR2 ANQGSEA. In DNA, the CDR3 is TGCAGGTTAGATACGCAGTATTTT. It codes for CRLDTQYF.

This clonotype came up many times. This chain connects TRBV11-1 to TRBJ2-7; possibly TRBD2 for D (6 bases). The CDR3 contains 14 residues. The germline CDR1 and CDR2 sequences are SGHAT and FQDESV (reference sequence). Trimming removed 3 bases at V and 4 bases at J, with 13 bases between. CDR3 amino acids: CASSFSRERYEQYF. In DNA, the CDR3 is TGTGCCAGCAGCTTCTCCCGGGAGAGGTACGAGCAGTACTTC.

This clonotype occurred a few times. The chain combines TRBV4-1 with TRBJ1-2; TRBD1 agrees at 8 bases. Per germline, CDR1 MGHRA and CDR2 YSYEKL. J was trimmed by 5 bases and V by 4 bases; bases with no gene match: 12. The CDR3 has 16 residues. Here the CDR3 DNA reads TGCGCCAGCAGCCTCGGACAGGGAGGTATGGGATATGGCTACACCTTC. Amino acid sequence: CASSLGQGGMGYGYTF.